This paragraph reports one T cell receptor beta chain. Its antigen is as yet unknown. This entry belongs to a study of radiotherapy plus CTLA-4 blockade in lung cancer. Broader study findings: TCR clones from tumors expanded in blood after radiotherapy plus ipilimumab.

Method: immunoSEQ multiplex PCR; TCRdb's copy keeps in-frame clones and lacks some. The sample gives about 120,000 clones, around 90% of which show up once; more than 6.5% is in the top ten. Germline loops: CDR1 MNHNY, CDR2 SVGAGI (reference sequence). The CDR3 runs 14 residues. The V and J ends lost 7 bases and 5 bases respectively, with 18 bases between them. The chain uses TRBV6-6 and TRBJ2-7, with D perhaps TRBD2 (6 bases). This specimen was peripheral blood, taken from a patient treated with radiotherapy plus ipilimumab. This clonotype was sampled from a human donor with non-small cell lung cancer that progressed on radiotherapy plus ipilimumab. The CDR3: CASIRGPPGDEQYF. The CDR3 nucleotides read TGTGCCAGCATTCGAGGACCCCCGGGGGACGAGCAGTACTTC.